This entry lists 24 T cell receptor beta chains sequenced from one sample in a study of blood T cell repertoires in COVID-19. TCRdb's table, derived via immunoSEQ multiplex PCR, lists solely in-frame clones and lacks some. The repertoire holds over 80,000 clones, with roughly 76% as singletons. Sequencing was performed on peripheral blood. These receptors were taken from a woman aged 45-65 years with acute or convalescent COVID-19.

The V gene is TRBV15, the J gene TRBJ1-1; a weak D match, TRBD1 (6 bases). Trimming shortened V by 4 bases and J by 4 bases, and 10 bases separated the two germline ends. The CDR3 has 13 amino acids. Germline assignment: CDR1 LNHNV and CDR2 YYDKDF (reference sequence). The CDR3 bases are TGTGCCACCAGCATAAAGGGGGTCACTGAAGCTTTCTTT. It is translated as CATSIKGVTEAFF.

The chain has TRBV28 and TRBJ1-3; D is possibly TRBD1 (5 bases). Trimming removed 5 bases from V and 4 bases from J, with 21 bases in between. Germline loops: CDR1 MDHEN, CDR2 SYDVKM. The CDR3 has 17 residues. In DNA, the CDR3 is TGTGCCAGCAGTCAATGGGGGGGAGAGGTCTGGGGAAACACCATATATTTT. Protein sequence: CASSQWGGEVWGNTIYF.

On this clone itself: Other nucleotide sequences from this sample produce the same CDR3. The chain is built from TRBV28 and TRBJ2-1, with 9 nucleotides matching TRBD2. The CDR3 has 14 residues. Germline V CDR1 and CDR2: MDHEN, SYDVKM. The V segment lost 3 bases and the J segment 4 bases; nucleotides outside the gene matches: 1. The CDR3: CASSLRGGYNEQFF. In nucleotides, the CDR3 is TGTGCCAGCAGTTTGCGGGGGGGATACAATGAGCAGTTCTTC. Full variable domain (remainder filled in from reference TRBV28 and TRBJ2-1): DVKVTQSSRYLVKRTGEKVFLECVQDMDHENMFWYRQDPGLGLRLIYFSYDVKMKEKGDIPEGYSVSREKKERFSLILESASTNQTSMYLCASSLRGGYNEQFFGPGTRLTVL.

The CDR3 coding sequence is TGTGCCAGCATTCGGGACAGCTCCTACGAGCAGTACTTC. This sequence encodes CASIRDSSYEQYF. The chain is built from TRBV28 and TRBJ2-7, with 7 bases aligning to TRBD1. Germline CDR1 MDHEN, CDR2 SYDVKM. V lost 7 bases and J lost 0; bases outside the gene matches: 3. The CDR3 extends over 13 amino acids.

This rearrangement joins TRBV19 to TRBJ2-1, with 7 bases identical to TRBD2. Germline CDR1 is LNHDA and CDR2 is SQIVND (reference sequence). CDR3 length: 16 amino acids. After removal of 7 bases from V and 4 bases from J, the junction contained 13 bases not matched to a gene. DNA of the CDR3: TGTGCCAGTACCCCTTTTTATGGGGGGGTTTACAATGAGCAGTTCTTC. Translating gives CASTPFYGGVYNEQFF.

This clone was seen more than once but under ten times. This sequence joins TRBV6-6 and TRBJ2-1; D not resolved. Trimming cost V 7 bases and J 5 bases, with 6 bases left between them. The CDR3 contains 11 residues. Germline CDR1 and CDR2: MNHNY and SVGAGI (reference sequence). As DNA, the CDR3 is TGTGCCAGCACCCGGGACAATGAGCAGTTCTTC. This codes for CASTRDNEQFF.

The chain carries TRBV28 and TRBJ1-1; D unclear. Per the germline V gene, CDR1 is MDHEN and CDR2 is SYDVKM. The CDR3 contains 11 residues. V was trimmed by 2 bases and J by 8 bases, leaving 6 bases between them. The CDR3 reads CASSLEGEAFF. CDR3 DNA: TGTGCCAGCAGTTTAGAGGGAGAAGCTTTCTTT.

V usage is TRBV28 and J usage is TRBJ1-5; D perhaps matches TRBD1 (5 bases). Between the trimmed V and J ends, which lost 5 bases and 1 base, there was a span of 15 bases. The CDR3 runs to 16 residues. CDR1 is MDHEN and CDR2 is SYDVKM in the germline V gene. The CDR3 is CASSQGHSVSNQPQHF. The CDR3 DNA follows: TGTGCCAGCAGTCAAGGACATTCAGTCAGCAATCAGCCCCAGCATTTT.

The chain is built from TRBV5-1 and TRBJ1-1, with TRBD1 matching 11 bases. Looked up from germline, CDR1 is SGHRS and CDR2 is YFSETQ. The CDR3 spans 14 residues. The trim removed 2 bases at V and 8 bases at J, leaving 5 bases unmatched. CDR3 region: CASSFGQGAEEAFF. The CDR3 nucleotides read TGCGCCAGCAGCTTCGGACAGGGGGCGGAAGAAGCTTTCTTT.

CDR3 nucleotide sequence: TGTGCCAGCAGCCAAGCTTTAGGGGGCACAGATACGCAGTATTTT. This gives the protein CASSQALGGTDTQYF. The V gene is TRBV14, the J gene TRBJ2-3; a weak D match, TRBD1 (5 bases). Germline lookup yields CDR1 SGHDN and CDR2 FVKESK. Deletions cut 1 base from V and 1 base from J, with 9 bases between. This CDR3 comprises 15 residues.

Only one count was recorded for this clone. The J gene is TRBJ2-5, the V gene TRBV28; 11 bases match TRBD2. The CDR3 is 15 residues long. The J segment lost 2 bases and the V segment lost 5 bases, leaving 4 bases of the junction unmatched. In germline, CDR1 is MDHEN, CDR2 SYDVKM. The CDR3 loop reads CASSPGTSGQETQYF. The CDR3 region has the DNA TGTGCCAGCAGTCCCGGGACTAGCGGACAAGAGACCCAGTACTTC.

This clone was recorded only once. V and J are TRBV14 and TRBJ2-1, with D possibly TRBD1 on 5 matching bases. The ends were cut back, 4 bases at V and 6 bases at J, with 10 bases in the middle. Per germline, CDR1 SGHDN and CDR2 FVKESK. CDR3 length equals 13 residues. For the CDR3, the DNA is TGTGCCAGCAGCCGGGGCGATCCCAATGAGCAGTTCTTC. Encoded protein: CASSRGDPNEQFF.

The chain employs TRBV14 and TRBJ2-3; 7 bases fit TRBD1. Germline lookup yields CDR1 SGHDN and CDR2 FVKESK. The CDR3 consists of 16 residues. Trimming cost V 2 bases and J 5 bases; bases outside gene matches: 10. CDR3 in amino acids: CASSQITGALGDTQYF. CDR3 bases: TGTGCCAGCAGCCAAATTACAGGGGCATTAGGAGATACGCAGTATTTT.

V usage is TRBV6-2 or TRBV6-3 and J usage is TRBJ2-5; 7 bases are shared with TRBD2. Trimming cost V 4 bases and J 7 bases; bases outside gene matches: 9. Germline loops: CDR1 MNHEY, CDR2 SVGEGT. This CDR3 has 14 amino acids. This CDR3 reads CASSLAGLTGTQYF. Written as DNA, the CDR3 is TGTGCCAGCAGTTTGGCGGGACTAACAGGGACCCAGTACTTC.

This clone has a single count. This chain connects TRBV9 to TRBJ2-5, with D maybe TRBD2 (5 bases). The CDR3 runs to 12 residues. CDR1 and CDR2 (germline): SGDLS, YYNGEE. The V and J ends lost 3 bases and 5 bases respectively, with 8 bases between them. As DNA, the CDR3 is TGTGCCAGCAGCGGAGGGTCGGAGACCCAGTACTTC. It translates to CASSGGSETQYF.

The V and J genes are TRBV5-1 and TRBJ1-2; unclear D gene. Per germline, CDR1 SGHRS and CDR2 YFSETQ. V was pared by 2 bases and J by 5 bases, with 10 bases between. The CDR3 has 13 amino acids. CDR3 protein: CASSLLQSYGYTF. DNA for the CDR3: TGCGCCAGCAGCTTATTACAGAGTTATGGCTACACCTTC. Full variable domain (rest looked up from reference TRBV5-1 and TRBJ1-2): KAGVTQTPRYLIKTRGQQVTLSCSPISGHRSVSWYQQTPGQGLQFLFEYFSETQRNKGNFPGRFSGRQFSNSRSEMNVSTLELGDSALYLCASSLLQSYGYTFGSGTRLTVV.

The chain links TRBV3-1 (or the pseudogene TRBV3-2) to TRBJ2-2, with TRBD1 matching 9 bases. With V trimmed by 4 bases and J by 7 bases, 4 bases remained unmatched. CDR3 size: 14 residues. Germline V gives CDR1 LGHDT, CDR2 YNNKEL (reference sequence). The CDR3 loop is CASSPGQGFGELFF. The CDR3 DNA reads TGTGCCAGCAGCCCGGGACAGGGCTTCGGGGAGCTGTTTTTT.

This clone was seen once. The chain carries TRBV24-1 and TRBJ1-2; 7 bases are shared with TRBD1. Trimming removed 3 bases from V and 2 bases from J; junction bases left unmatched: 5. The CDR3 covers 15 residues. Germline CDR1 and CDR2: KGHDR and SFDVKD. CDR3 sequence reads: CATSDRQGNNYGYTF. Here the CDR3 DNA reads TGTGCCACCAGTGATAGACAGGGTAACAACTATGGCTACACCTTC.

V gene TRBV5-4 combines with J gene TRBJ2-3; D possibly corresponds to TRBD2 (7 bases). Germline CDR1 SGHNT, CDR2 YYREEE (reference sequence). Trimming stripped 3 bases from V and 3 bases from J, with 14 bases between. CDR3 length equals 15 residues. DNA for the CDR3: TGTGCCAGCAGCTCCTTAGGGGGGGCGACAGATACGCAGTATTTT. It translates to CASSSLGGATDTQYF.

The V call is TRBV19, the J call TRBJ1-6; D might be TRBD1 (5 bases). Germline V gene data show CDR1 as LNHDA and CDR2 as SQIVND (reference sequence). V lost 4 bases, J lost 9 bases, and 13 bases lay in between. The CDR3 totals 14 residues. The CDR3 spells CASSNDRRGSPLHF. The CDR3 nucleotides read TGTGCCAGTAGTAACGATCGGAGGGGTTCACCCCTCCACTTT.

The chain is built from TRBV20-1 and TRBJ1-5; D is possibly TRBD1 (6 bases). Germline V gene data show CDR1 as DFQATT and CDR2 as SNEGSKA (reference sequence). With 6 bases removed from V and 6 bases from J, the gap between germline ends came to 15 bases. The CDR3 consists of 13 residues. CDR3 in DNA: TGCAGTGCCAGTACAGGGTTAACTCAGCCCCAGCATTTT. Translated, it gives CSASTGLTQPQHF.

The V gene is TRBV6-6, the J gene TRBJ2-7, with D tentatively TRBD2 (5 bases). This CDR3 comprises 15 residues. Germline CDR1 reads MNHNY; CDR2 reads SVGAGI (reference sequence). Deletions cut 0 bases from V and 2 bases from J, with 11 bases between. The CDR3 bases are TGTGCCAGCAGTTACTCGGACTCGGCTACCTACGAGCAGTACTTC. Encoded protein: CASSYSDSATYEQYF.

There are a few counts of this clone. V usage is TRBV11-2 and J usage is TRBJ1-1, with 7 bases matching TRBD1. The CDR3 is 15 residues long. J was trimmed by 6 bases and V by 5 bases; bases with no gene match: 12. The V gene's germline CDR1 is SGHAT and CDR2 FQNNGV. In DNA, the CDR3 is TGTGCCAGCAGCCTCCGACAGGGACGCTTGTCTGAAGCTTTCTTT. As protein: CASSLRQGRLSEAFF.

The rearrangement joins TRBV2 to TRBJ1-3; D gene unclear. The CDR3 consists of 16 residues. Germline CDR1 is SNHLY and CDR2 is FYNNEI. V lost 4 bases and J 1 base, leaving 14 bases between the germline ends. The chain's CDR3 is CASSVSQTFSGNTIYF. The CDR3 region has the DNA TGTGCCAGCAGTGTTAGCCAGACCTTTTCTGGAAACACCATATATTTT.